One and the same sample provided the 15 T cell receptor beta chains below, sequenced in a study of cytomegalovirus exposure and HLA in healthy donors. PCR primers comprised 60 Vbeta and 13 Jbeta primers. Assay used: immunoSEQ multiplex PCR; TCRdb lists only in-frame clones, some missing. Of about 250,000 clones listed, 78% are singletons. Sequenced: PBMCs. All receptors come from a boy between 10 and 17 years old in good health and CMV-seronegative.

The V call is TRBV29-1, the J call TRBJ2-7; 7 bases are a match to TRBD1. This CDR3 is built from 14 residues. V was pared by 2 bases and J by 0 bases, with 4 bases of the junction left unmatched. CDR1 is SQVTM, CDR2 ANQGSEA, per germline. CDR3 bases: TGCAGCGTTGAACCCGGGGACAGCTCCTACGAGCAGTACTTC. Translated: CSVEPGDSSYEQYF.

A word on this clone: The identical CDR3 is also encoded by other nucleotide sequences in the sample. The chain has TRBV5-1 and TRBJ2-5; the D is unclear. The CDR3 covers 13 residues. Trimming removed 1 base at V and 0 bases at J, with 4 bases between. Germline lookup yields CDR1 SGHRS and CDR2 YFSETQ. The CDR3 region is CASSLRDQETQYF. For the CDR3, the DNA is TGCGCCAGCAGCTTGCGCGACCAAGAGACCCAGTACTTC.

V is TRBV18 and J is TRBJ1-1; the match to TRBD1 covers 7 bases. The CDR3 runs 13 residues. The germline gives CDR1 KGHSH, CDR2 LQKENI. The junction had 4 bases not matched to a gene; V was cut back by 2 bases and J by 7 bases. The CDR3 region is CASSPMAGGEAFF. DNA of the CDR3: TGTGCCAGCTCACCAATGGCAGGGGGTGAAGCTTTCTTT.

Concerning this clone itself: Other DNA sequences in the same sample also yield this CDR3. V gene TRBV6-6 combines with J gene TRBJ2-2, with 7 positions matching TRBD1. This CDR3 is 15 amino acids long. J was trimmed by 4 bases and V by 2 bases; bases with no gene match: 4. Germline V lookup: CDR1 MNHNY, CDR2 SVGAGI (reference sequence). The chain's CDR3 is CASSYEGAPTGELFF. In DNA, the CDR3 is TGTGCCAGCAGTTACGAGGGGGCGCCCACCGGGGAGCTGTTTTTT.

The gene calls are TRBV7-6 and TRBJ1-1; D call uncertain. The germline V gene encodes CDR1 SGHVS and CDR2 FNYEAQ. The CDR3 runs to 15 residues. Trimming took 0 bases from V and 3 from J, leaving 11 bases between them. CDR3 region: CASSLAGSLYTEAFF. The CDR3 DNA sequence: TGTGCCAGCAGCTTAGCGGGCAGCTTATACACTGAAGCTTTCTTT.

This sequence joins TRBV30 and TRBJ2-4, with 8 bases matching TRBD1. The trim removed 2 bases at V and 7 bases at J, leaving 7 bases unmatched. CDR3 length: 14 amino acids. Germline V lookup: CDR1 GTSNPN, CDR2 SVGIG (reference sequence). For the CDR3, the DNA is TGTGCCTGGAGTCATCCAGGGGGCGAGAACATTCAGTACTTC. Protein: CAWSHPGGENIQYF.

V is TRBV30 and J is TRBJ2-7, with 10 bases identical to TRBD1. V was clipped by 2 bases and J by 5 bases; unmatched bases: 6. The CDR3 is 14 residues long. From germline, CDR1 is GTSNPN and CDR2 SVGIG (reference sequence). The CDR3 here is CAWSKGQGRNEQYF. CDR3 nucleotides: TGTGCCTGGAGTAAGGGACAGGGGAGGAACGAGCAGTACTTC.

The chain couples TRBV4-1 to TRBJ1-6, with a possible D match to TRBD1 (5 bases). Germline CDR1 is MGHRA and CDR2 is YSYEKL. Trimming left V 1 base short and J 7 bases short, with 14 bases between. The CDR3 covers 16 residues. CDR3 residues: CASSQGIGTGNSPLHF. The CDR3 DNA reads as TGCGCCAGCAGCCAAGGAATAGGGACTGGGAATTCACCCCTCCACTTT.

This chain joins TRBV29-1 and TRBJ1-4, with 7 bases lining up with TRBD1. The V segment lost 1 base and the J segment 7 bases; nucleotides outside the gene matches: 6. The CDR3 totals 14 residues. CDR1 is SQVTM and CDR2 is ANQGSEA in the germline V gene. The CDR3 is CSVEGGGKGEKLFF. CDR3 sequence (DNA): TGCAGCGTTGAAGGAGGGGGCAAGGGTGAAAAACTGTTTTTT.

CDR3 region: CASSPAGRANEQFF. The CDR3 bases are TGTGCCAGCAGCCCCGCCGGCAGGGCCAATGAGCAGTTCTTC. The chain uses TRBV7-8 and TRBJ2-1, with D possibly being TRBD1 (5 bases). Per the germline V gene, CDR1 is SGHVS and CDR2 is FQNEAQ. The CDR3 consists of 14 residues. The germline V and J ends were trimmed by 5 bases and 6 bases, with 14 bases remaining between them.

V gene TRBV11-2 combines with J gene TRBJ2-1; D may be TRBD2 (6 bases). This CDR3 comprises 11 residues. Between the trimmed V and J ends, which lost 1 base and 15 bases, there was a span of 10 bases. Germline values: CDR1 SGHAT, CDR2 FQNNGV. CDR3 region: CASSLGAGTFF. CDR3 DNA: TGTGCCAGCAGCTTAGGGGCGGGGACGTTCTTC.

The rearrangement joins TRBV5-1 to TRBJ1-2, with D possibly matching TRBD1 (5 bases). The CDR3 length is 16 residues. The germline gives CDR1 SGHRS, CDR2 YFSETQ. Trimming removed 0 bases at V and 4 bases at J, with 16 bases between. CDR3 protein: CASSLEGRTQSYGYTF. In nucleotides, the CDR3 is TGCGCCAGCAGCTTGGAGGGGCGCACGCAGAGCTATGGCTACACCTTC.

V is TRBV5-1 and J is TRBJ2-2; no clear D. Germline CDR1 reads SGHRS; CDR2 reads YFSETQ. Deletions cut 1 base from V and 8 bases from J, with 18 bases between. The length of the CDR3 is 16 residues. The CDR3 region is CASSLPTNLRVGELFF. Here the CDR3 DNA reads TGCGCCAGCAGCTTGCCCACCAACCTACGGGTGGGGGAGCTGTTTTTT.

The genes are TRBV10-3 and TRBJ1-1, with D unclear. The CDR3 has 13 amino acids. V dropped 11 bases and J dropped 3 bases, with 16 bases sitting between them. The germline V gene has CDR1 ENHRY and CDR2 SYGVKD. CDR3 coding DNA: TGTGCCGTAACGGGAGGCCGCGACACTGAAGCTTTCTTT. Translation gives CAVTGGRDTEAFF.

The gene calls are TRBV11-3 and TRBJ2-7; TRBD1 matches at 7 bases. The V gene's germline CDR1 is SGHNT and CDR2 YENEEA. Trimming removed 5 bases from V and 6 bases from J; junction bases left unmatched: 13. CDR3 length: 15 amino acids. CDR3 sequence: CASSPFGQGVPEQYF. For the CDR3, the DNA is TGTGCCAGCAGCCCTTTTGGGCAGGGGGTTCCCGAGCAGTACTTC.